Detailed here is one TCR beta chain. Its antigen is unknown. This entry comes from a study of cytomegalovirus exposure and HLA in healthy donors. The study's findings and limits: Prediction of most subjects' HLA-A and HLA-B alleles by TCR beta sequences was reportedly accurate. Fewer N-insertions than the roughly 670-donor mean were reportedly shown by an Asian-associated ancestry cluster in a later analysis.

PCR used 60 Vbeta primers and 13 Jbeta primers. Sequenced by immunoSEQ multiplex PCR; TCRdb stores in-frame clones only, minus some. The sample has 100,000 or so clones, around 74% seen once. V was cut by 0 bases and J by 2 bases, with 9 bases left in between. The germline CDR1 and CDR2 sequences are GTSNPN and SVGIG (reference sequence). This CDR3 contains 14 residues. Material for sequencing was PBMCs. The receptor was isolated from a woman aged 40 to 50 in good health and CMV-seronegative. The V gene is TRBV30, the J gene TRBJ2-3; D is perhaps TRBD2 (5 bases). CDR3 loop: CAWSVGGLTDTQYF. The CDR3 nucleotides read TGTGCCTGGAGTGTAGGTGGACTCACAGATACGCAGTATTTT.